This T cell receptor beta chain emerged from a study of T cell responses to AZD1222 COVID-19 vaccine. The CDR3 consists of 16 residues. Per the germline V gene, CDR1 is LNHDA and CDR2 is SQIVND (reference sequence). J lost 4 bases, V lost 5 bases, and 13 bases had no gene match. General study points: Spike as a whole was targeted by vaccine-associated CD4 TCRs, dominant at 160-218 and 743-854. A reported finding is that nearly half of spike-specific TCRs target unmutated variant regions.

Concerning this clone itself: The antigen is not known.

Generated by immunoSEQ multiplex PCR, the TCRdb table keeps only in-frame clones and is missing some. The data show tens of thousands of clones, around 90% seen once. The sequences come from peripheral blood, collected on day 0 of AZD1222 vaccination. The source of this sequence is an adult in good health. This chain joins TRBV19 and TRBJ1-1; 7 bases line up with TRBD1. CDR3 region: CASSGWRQGVFTEAFF. The CDR3, as DNA: TGTGCCAGTAGTGGGTGGAGGCAGGGGGTATTCACTGAAGCTTTCTTT. Full variable domain (rest looked up from reference TRBV19 and TRBJ1-1): DGGITQSPKYLFRKEGQNVTLSCEQNLNHDAMYWYRQDPGQGLRLIYYSQIVNDFQKGDIAEGYSVSREKKESFPLTVTSAQKNPTAFYLCASSGWRQGVFTEAFFGQGTRLTVV.